This TCR beta chain originates from a study of shared clonotypes between healthy human individuals. About the research overall: Donors had three CD4 naive, three CD4 memory, two CD8 naive and one CD8 memory plate apiece.

Deletions cut 8 bases from V and 7 bases from J, with 18 bases between. CDR1 is GTSNPN and CDR2 is SVGIG in the germline V gene (reference sequence). The CDR3 extends over 13 amino acids. Generated by immunoSEQ multiplex PCR, the TCRdb table keeps only in-frame clones and is missing some. The table shows about 1 million clones, with about 70% occurring only once. Notes on the study in general: Apart from blood, nothing was sampled; tissue repertoires likely differ. Across a handful of donors, naive CD4 shared around 5.1%, naive CD8 more than 3%, memory CD4 more than 2%, memory CD8 0.4%.

There were no recent acute infections or vaccinations among the donors, who were healthy HIV-negative adults. This clone was recorded only once. Its antigen is not identified. Sequencing was performed on memory CD4+ T cells sorted from blood. Noted subset: CD45RA-negative fraction. The receptor comes from a young man in good health. The chain is built from TRBV30 and TRBJ2-1; tentative D call: TRBD2 (5 bases). CDR3 DNA: TGTGCCGGTCAAGCGGTCGGCGGAAATGAGCAGTTCTTC. It encodes CAGQAVGGNEQFF.